This TCR beta chain was profiled in a study of shared clonotypes between healthy human individuals. Generated by immunoSEQ multiplex PCR, the TCRdb table keeps only in-frame clones and is missing some. Among roughly 530,000 clones listed, 90% to 97% were seen once. Germline-derived CDR1 and CDR2 are LGHNA and YNFKEQ. The CDR3 extends over 16 amino acids. The ends lost 2 bases at V and 2 bases at J; junction bases unmatched: 7. A note on this clone: The antigen is not known.

Overall study findings and caveats: Sampling included only blood; tissue repertoires likely differ.

The sequence was obtained from a woman under 40 in good health. The chain employs TRBV4-2 and TRBJ2-7; 9 bases line up with TRBD2. Sequenced: naive CD4+ T cells sorted from blood. Noted subset: CD45RA+ positively selected. Here the CDR3 DNA reads TGTGCCAGCAGCCAACAGACTAGCGGAAACCCCTACGAGCAGTACTTC. Amino acids: CASSQQTSGNPYEQYF.